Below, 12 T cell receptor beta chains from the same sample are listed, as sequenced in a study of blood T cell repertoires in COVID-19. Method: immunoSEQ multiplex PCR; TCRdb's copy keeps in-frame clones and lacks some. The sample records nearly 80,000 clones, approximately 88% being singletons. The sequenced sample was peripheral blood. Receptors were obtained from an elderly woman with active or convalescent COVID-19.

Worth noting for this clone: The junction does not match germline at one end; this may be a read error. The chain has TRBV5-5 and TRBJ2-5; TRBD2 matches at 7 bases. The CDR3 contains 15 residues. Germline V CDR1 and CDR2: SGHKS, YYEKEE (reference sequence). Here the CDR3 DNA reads TGTGCCTGCAGCTTGGGGTGGGGGGGCCAAGAGACCCAGTACTTC. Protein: CACSLGWGGQETQYF.

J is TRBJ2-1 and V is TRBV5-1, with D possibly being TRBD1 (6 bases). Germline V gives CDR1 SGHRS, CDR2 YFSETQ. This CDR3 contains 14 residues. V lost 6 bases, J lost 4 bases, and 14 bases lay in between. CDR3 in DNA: TGCGCCAGCAAGGTCGGACAGTCGTACAATGAGCAGTTCTTC. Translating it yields CASKVGQSYNEQFF.

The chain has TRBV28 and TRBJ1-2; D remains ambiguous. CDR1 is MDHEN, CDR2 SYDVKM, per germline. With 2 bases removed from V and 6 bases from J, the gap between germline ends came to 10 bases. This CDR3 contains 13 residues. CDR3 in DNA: TGTGCCAGCAGTTTAACCAGGTCTGATGGCTACACCTTC. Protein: CASSLTRSDGYTF.

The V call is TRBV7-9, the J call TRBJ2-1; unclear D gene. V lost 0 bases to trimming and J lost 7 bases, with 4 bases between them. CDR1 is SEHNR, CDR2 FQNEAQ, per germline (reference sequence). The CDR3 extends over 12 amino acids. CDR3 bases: TGTGCCAGCAGCTTAGCTGTAAATGAGCAGTTCTTC. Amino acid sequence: CASSLAVNEQFF. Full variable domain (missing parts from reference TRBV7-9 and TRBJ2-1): DTGVSQNPRHKITKRGQNVTFRCDPISEHNRLYWYRQTLGQGPEFLTYFQNEAQLEKSRLLSDRFSAERPKGSFSTLEIQRTEQGDSAMYLCASSLAVNEQFFGPGTRLTVL.

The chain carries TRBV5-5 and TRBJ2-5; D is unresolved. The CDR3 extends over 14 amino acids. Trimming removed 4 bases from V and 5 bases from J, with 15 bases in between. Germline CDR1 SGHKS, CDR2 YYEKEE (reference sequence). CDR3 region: CASSPTPGRETQYF. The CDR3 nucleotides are TGTGCCAGCAGCCCCACCCCGGGTCGGGAGACCCAGTACTTC.

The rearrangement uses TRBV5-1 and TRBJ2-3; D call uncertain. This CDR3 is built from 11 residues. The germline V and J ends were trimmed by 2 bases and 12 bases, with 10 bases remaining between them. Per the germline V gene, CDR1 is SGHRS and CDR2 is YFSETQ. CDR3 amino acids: CASSFGSRQYF. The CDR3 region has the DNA TGCGCCAGCAGCTTCGGTTCTAGACAGTATTTT.

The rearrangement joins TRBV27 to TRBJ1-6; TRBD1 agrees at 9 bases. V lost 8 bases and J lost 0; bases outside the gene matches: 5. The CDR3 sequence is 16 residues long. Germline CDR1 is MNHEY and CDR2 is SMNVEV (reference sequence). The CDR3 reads CASGTGRSSYNSPLHF. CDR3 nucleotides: TGTGCCAGCGGGACAGGGAGATCCTCCTATAATTCACCCCTCCACTTT.

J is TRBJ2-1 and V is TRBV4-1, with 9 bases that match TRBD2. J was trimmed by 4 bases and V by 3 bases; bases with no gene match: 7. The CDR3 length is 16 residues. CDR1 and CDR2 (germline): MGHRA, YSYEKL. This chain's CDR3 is CASSHRGGAVYNEQFF. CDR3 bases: TGCGCCAGCAGCCACCGCGGGGGGGCCGTATACAATGAGCAGTTCTTC.

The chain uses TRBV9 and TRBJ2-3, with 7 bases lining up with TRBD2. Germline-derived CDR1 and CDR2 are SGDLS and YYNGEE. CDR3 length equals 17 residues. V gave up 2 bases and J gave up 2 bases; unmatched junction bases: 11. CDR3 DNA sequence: TGTGCCAGCAGCGTCTCCCCATGGGGGGGTTTCACAGATACGCAGTATTTT. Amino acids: CASSVSPWGGFTDTQYF.

The CDR3 reads CASSTDWGTGEGYTF. DNA of the CDR3: TGTGCCAGCAGCACCGACTGGGGGACAGGGGAGGGCTACACCTTC. The rearrangement joins TRBV11-2 to TRBJ1-2, with 10 bases lining up with TRBD1. Germline V gene data show CDR1 as SGHAT and CDR2 as FQNNGV. CDR3 length: 15 amino acids. The ends lost 5 bases at V and 8 bases at J; junction bases unmatched: 11.

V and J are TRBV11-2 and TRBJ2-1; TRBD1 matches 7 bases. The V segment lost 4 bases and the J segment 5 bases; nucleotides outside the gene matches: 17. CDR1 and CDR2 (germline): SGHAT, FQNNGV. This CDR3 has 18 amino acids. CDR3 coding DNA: TGTGCCAGCAGCTCCCGACAGGGAGATAGGTATCCCAACAATGAGCAGTTCTTC. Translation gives CASSSRQGDRYPNNEQFF.

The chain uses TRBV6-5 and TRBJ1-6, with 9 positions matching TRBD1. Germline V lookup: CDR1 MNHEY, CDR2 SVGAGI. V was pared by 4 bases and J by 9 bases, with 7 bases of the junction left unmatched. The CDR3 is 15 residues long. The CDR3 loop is CASSSTGGGGSPLHF. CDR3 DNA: TGTGCCAGCAGTTCGACAGGGGGAGGTGGTTCACCCCTCCACTTT.